The 5 T cell receptor beta chains listed next were all sequenced from one sample in a study of breast tumors, draining lymph nodes, adjacent tissues. TCRdb passed the multiplex PCR reads through MiXCR, listing each CDR3 protein once. The sample consists of about 230,000 distinct CDR3 sequences, about a third of them appearing once. The lymph nodes were axillary draining lymph nodes from breast cancer patients. Source material: axillary lymph node tissue. The receptors were gathered from a female donor with breast cancer. Some clones in this sample may be carry-over from other donors' samples.

The table lists this clonotype with a few counts. The chain joins TRBV7-8 to TRBJ2-7; weak D call: TRBD2 (5 bases). The CDR3 covers 13 residues. Germline V gene data show CDR1 as SGHVS and CDR2 as FQNEAQ. The CDR3 spells CARDPGILYEQYF. For the CDR3, the DNA is TGTGCTAGAGACCCGGGAATACTCTACGAGCAGTACTTC. Based on the CDR3 plus reference TRBV7-8 and TRBJ2-7, the full variable domain is GAGVSQSPRYKVAKRGQDVALRCDPISGHVSLFWYQQALGQGPEFLTYFQNEAQLDKSGLPSDRFFAERPEGSVSTLKIQRTQQEDSAVYLCARDPGILYEQYFGPGTRLTVT.

This clonotype was counted many times. The chain joins TRBV13 to TRBJ2-1, with unresolved D. Germline values: CDR1 PRHDT, CDR2 FYEKMQ (reference sequence). Trimming pared 5 bases from V and 3 bases from J, leaving 8 bases between. The CDR3 sequence is 13 residues long. In DNA, the CDR3 is TGTGCCAGCAGCCCAGGACGCTACAATGAGCAGTTCTTC. Its protein is CASSPGRYNEQFF.

The table lists this clonotype with many counts. The J gene is TRBJ2-1, the V gene TRBV5-1, with TRBD1 identical over 7 bases. The V segment lost 0 bases and the J segment 4 bases; nucleotides outside the gene matches: 4. Germline CDR1 is SGHRS and CDR2 is YFSETQ. The CDR3 is made up of 15 amino acids. The CDR3 DNA reads TGCGCCAGCAGCTTGGAAGGGGGCGCATACAATGAGCAGTTCTTC. This translates into CASSLEGGAYNEQFF.

This clonotype has just a few counts. This CDR3 is missing its conserved last phenylalanine or tryptophan, likely due to a read error. The limits of the CDR3 on the DNA are not certain, so only TCRdb's listed CDR3 is given. V and J are TRBV14 and TRBJ1-1; no check of the table's D call, TRBD1, against the DNA was made. Ends included, the CDR3 has 9 residues. The germline gives CDR1 SGHDN, CDR2 FVKESK. CDR3 loop: CASSQEPDR.

This chain connects TRBV28 to TRBJ2-3; 12 nucleotides match TRBD2. This CDR3 contains 15 residues. Germline V lookup: CDR1 MDHEN, CDR2 SYDVKM. Germline trimming cut 5 bases from V and 6 bases from J; bases unmatched to any gene: 6. The CDR3 sequence is CASSRRLAGVDTQYF. The CDR3, as DNA: TGTGCCAGCAGTCGTAGACTAGCGGGAGTTGATACGCAGTATTTT.